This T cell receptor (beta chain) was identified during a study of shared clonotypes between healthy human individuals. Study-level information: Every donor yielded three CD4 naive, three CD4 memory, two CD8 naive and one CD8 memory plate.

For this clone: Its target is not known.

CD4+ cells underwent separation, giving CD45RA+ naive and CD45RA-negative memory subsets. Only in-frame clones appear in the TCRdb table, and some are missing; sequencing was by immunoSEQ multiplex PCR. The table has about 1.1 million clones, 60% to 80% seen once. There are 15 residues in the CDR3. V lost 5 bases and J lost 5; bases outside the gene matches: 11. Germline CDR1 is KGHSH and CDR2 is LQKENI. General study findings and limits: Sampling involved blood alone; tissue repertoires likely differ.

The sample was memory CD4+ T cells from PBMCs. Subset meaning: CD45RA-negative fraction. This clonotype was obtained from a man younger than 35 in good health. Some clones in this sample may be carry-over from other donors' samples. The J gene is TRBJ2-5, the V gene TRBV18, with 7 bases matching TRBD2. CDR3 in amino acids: CASSSTGRERETQYF. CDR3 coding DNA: TGTGCCAGCTCATCCACCGGGCGGGAGAGGGAGACCCAGTACTTC.